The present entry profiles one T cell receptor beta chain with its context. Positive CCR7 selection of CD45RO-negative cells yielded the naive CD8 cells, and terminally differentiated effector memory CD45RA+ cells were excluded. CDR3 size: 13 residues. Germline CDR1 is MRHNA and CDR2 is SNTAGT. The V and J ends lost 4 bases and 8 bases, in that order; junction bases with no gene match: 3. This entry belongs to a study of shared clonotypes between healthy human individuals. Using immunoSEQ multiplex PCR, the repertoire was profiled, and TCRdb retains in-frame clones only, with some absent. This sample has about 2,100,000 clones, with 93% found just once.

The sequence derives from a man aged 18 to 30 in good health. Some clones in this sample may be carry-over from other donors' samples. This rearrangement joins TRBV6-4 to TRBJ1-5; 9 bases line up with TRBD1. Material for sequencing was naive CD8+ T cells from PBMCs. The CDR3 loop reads CASSGDRDKPQHF. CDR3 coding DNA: TGTGCCAGCAGTGGGGACAGGGACAAGCCCCAGCATTTT.